This TCR beta chain was recovered during a study of CD8 T cells in ankylosing spondylitis. Study findings and constraints: Disease-linked clones reportedly concentrated significantly in matched ankylosing spondylitis synovial fluid.

In TCRdb, the 5' RACE reads were re-called with MiXCR into one record per CDR3 protein. The repertoire has some 30,000 distinct CDR3 sequences, about 6.8% of them found once; the top ten carry about 10%. This clonotype was seen repeatedly, ten times or more. Its specificity is not known. The clonotype comes from a male donor with ankylosing spondylitis or in good health (not recorded which). The sample was blood, either unsorted or a sorted T cell fraction (not recorded which).

The CDR3, as DNA: TGTGCCAGCAGCTCGCCGACAGGCTCGACGTACTTC. It codes for CASSSPTGSTYF. V and J are TRBV5-5 and TRBJ2-7, with D possibly TRBD1 on 6 matching bases. V lost 3 bases, J lost 12 bases, and 16 bases lay in between. The germline V gene encodes CDR1 SGHKS and CDR2 YYEKEE (reference sequence). The CDR3 has 12 amino acids. Supplemented by reference TRBV5-5 and TRBJ2-7, the full variable domain reads DAGVTQSPTHLIKTRGQQVTLRCSPISGHKSVSWYQQVLGQGPQFIFQYYEKEERGRGNFPDRFSARQFPNYSSELNVNALLLGDSALYLCASSSPTGSTYFGPGTRLTVT.